The rows below give T cell receptor beta chains drawn from one sample of a study of a mutant IDH1 vaccine in newly diagnosed glioma. The data were produced by immunoSEQ multiplex PCR, yet TCRdb's version contains in-frame clones alone and is incomplete. The sample lists tens of thousands of clones, 80% to 85% occurring once. Antigens of these TCRs are unknown. This specimen consisted of PBMCs, obtained from a glioma patient whose treatment included an IDH1 peptide vaccine. Every receptor here comes from a man aged 25 to 45 with glioma. CDR3s include the opening cysteine and the closing phenylalanine or tryptophan. A D gene is named only where the DNA matches it firmly. Only some rows state a clone size, as once, few, many or a class for expanded clones.

V: TRBV6-1
size: .
J: TRBJ2-7
D: TRBD1
CDR3: CASSGDRYEQYF
DNA: TGTGCCAGCAGTGGGGACAGATACGAGCAGTACTTC

V: TRBV18
size: .
J: TRBJ1-1
D: TRBD1
CDR3: CASSHRGRTDTEAFF
DNA: TGTGCCAGCTCCCACAGGGGGCGCACGGACACTGAAGCTTTCTTT

V: TRBV7-9
size: .
J: TRBJ2-4
D: .
CDR3: CASSSTGGVTKNIQYF
DNA: TGTGCCAGCAGCTCTACGGGCGGAGTCACCAAAAACATTCAGTACTTC

V: TRBV5-1
size: .
J: TRBJ2-3
D: .
CDR3: CASSLPGSTDTQYF
DNA: TGCGCCAGCAGCTTGCCGGGGAGCACAGATACGCAGTATTTT

V: TRBV30
size: .
J: TRBJ1-1
D: TRBD1
CDR3: CAWSVGTDMNTEAFF
DNA: TGTGCCTGGAGTGTAGGGACAGATATGAACACTGAAGCTTTCTTT

V: TRBV4-1
size: .
J: TRBJ2-2
D: TRBD1
CDR3: CASSQQTGVGTGELFF
DNA: TGCGCCAGCAGCCAACAGACAGGGGTGGGGACCGGGGAGCTGTTTTTT

V: TRBV5-6
size: .
J: TRBJ2-7
D: .
CDR3: CASSLGGKRRSEQYF
DNA: TGTGCCAGCAGCTTGGGGGGAAAACGGCGGAGCGAGCAGTACTTC

V: TRBV28
size: .
J: TRBJ1-2
D: TRBD1
CDR3: CASSSVVIMTGIYGYTF
DNA: TGTGCCAGCAGTTCCGTGGTTATCATGACAGGGATCTATGGCTACACCTTC

V: TRBV4-1
size: .
J: TRBJ1-6
D: .
CDR3: CASSQIYSPLHF
DNA: TGCGCCAGCAGCCAAATCTATTCACCCCTCCACTTT

V: TRBV27
size: .
J: TRBJ1-1
D: .
CDR3: CASSPGHNIEDTEAFF
DNA: TGTGCCAGCAGCCCGGGACACAACATAGAGGACACTGAAGCTTTCTTT

V: TRBV7-9
size: few
J: TRBJ1-5
D: .
CDR3: CASSLAWGNSNQPQHF
DNA: TGTGCCAGCAGCTTAGCGTGGGGGAATAGCAATCAGCCCCAGCATTTT

V: TRBV5-5
size: once
J: TRBJ1-1
D: .
CDR3: CASSPLGGNTEAFF
DNA: TGTGCCAGCAGCCCCCTCGGAGGGAACACTGAAGCTTTCTTT

V: TRBV2
size: .
J: TRBJ2-1
D: .
CDR3: CANQLLRNNEQFF
DNA: TGTGCCAACCAGCTCCTTAGAAACAATGAGCAGTTCTTC

V: TRBV27
size: .
J: TRBJ1-6
D: .
CDR3: CASRSGVGSPLHF
DNA: TGTGCCAGCCGCTCGGGGGTTGGTTCACCCCTCCACTTT

V: TRBV5-1
size: .
J: TRBJ2-3
D: .
CDR3: CASRGQEEGASTDTQYF
DNA: TGCGCCAGCAGAGGACAGGAGGAGGGGGCGAGCACAGATACGCAGTATTTT

V: TRBV6-1
size: .
J: TRBJ1-6
D: .
CDR3: CASSEATGISPLHF
DNA: TGTGCCAGCAGTGAAGCCACAGGGATTTCACCCCTCCACTTT

V: TRBV5-1
size: .
J: TRBJ1-4
D: .
CDR3: CASRSSPLVAGEKLFF
DNA: TGCGCCAGCCGATCTAGCCCCCTCGTGGCCGGTGAAAAACTGTTTTTT

V: TRBV13
size: .
J: TRBJ2-1
D: .
CDR3: CASSLGDEQFF
DNA: TGTGCCAGCAGCTTAGGGGATGAGCAGTTCTTC

V: TRBV6-5
size: .
J: TRBJ1-2
D: .
CDR3: CASSYGESQLNYGYTF
DNA: TGTGCCAGCAGTTACGGGGAGTCACAGCTAAACTATGGCTACACCTTC

V: TRBV7-9
size: .
J: TRBJ2-2
D: .
CDR3: CASSPSGLKNTGELFF
DNA: TGTGCCAGCAGCCCTAGTGGGCTGAAGAACACCGGGGAGCTGTTTTTT

V: TRBV5-6
size: .
J: TRBJ2-3
D: .
CDR3: CASSLFGAEDTQYF
DNA: TGTGCCAGCAGCTTGTTCGGGGCCGAGGATACGCAGTATTTT

V: TRBV7-8
size: .
J: TRBJ1-1
D: .
CDR3: CASSLGTEAFF
DNA: TGTGCCAGCAGCTTAGGAACTGAAGCTTTCTTT

V: TRBV19
size: .
J: TRBJ2-7
D: .
CDR3: CASSSLGYTYEQYF
DNA: TGTGCCAGTAGTTCCCTCGGTTACACCTACGAGCAGTACTTC

V: TRBV19
size: .
J: TRBJ1-2
D: .
CDR3: CASSINQVSNGYTF
DNA: TGTGCCAGTAGTATAAACCAGGTGTCTAATGGCTACACCTTC

V: TRBV4-1
size: once
J: TRBJ2-3
D: TRBD2
CDR3: CASSQDGAGGPVDTQYF
DNA: TGCGCCAGCAGCCAAGATGGGGCGGGGGGGCCGGTGGATACGCAGTATTTT

V: TRBV15
size: .
J: TRBJ1-4
D: TRBD1
CDR3: CATSSLGTGTNEKLFF
DNA: TGTGCCACCAGCTCGCTCGGGACAGGGACAAATGAAAAACTGTTTTTT